This T cell receptor beta chain was sequenced in a study of T cell repertoires in cytomegalovirus infection. Turning to the study itself: Matching HLA type, along with CMV infection, was indicated by public TCR beta signatures.

Germline values: CDR1 SNHLY, CDR2 FYNNEI. The CDR3 runs 14 residues. Trimming stripped 4 bases from V and 7 bases from J, with 16 bases between. Study conclusions and caveats: HLA-C-restricted CMV clonotypes gave the most frequent clonotype in two of eight donors. CMV carriers with the relevant HLA were identified by cumulative public TCR beta family frequency.

Each CDR3 protein gets one entry after TCRdb re-called the reads with MiXCR. The sample contains roughly 230,000 distinct CDR3 sequences, about 17% of which appear only once. Remarks on this clonotype: Its antigen remains unknown. Possible read error: a much larger clone is one base away.

The chain carries TRBV2 and TRBJ1-1, with D unclear. The sequence was obtained from a human donor in good health (CMV status not recorded). Some clones in this sample may be carry-over from other donors' samples. Sequencing used CD8+ T cells from PBMCs. The DNA for the CDR3 is TGTGCCAGCAGTGTCGGGCTATCTCTCATTGAAGCTTTCTTT. Its translation is CASSVGLSLIEAFF.